This T cell receptor beta chain was found in a study of CD8+CD57+ T cells in acquired aplastic anemia (dated by TCRdb to 2016 to 2019). Regarding the research as a whole: On average, sorted CD4+ and CD8+ cells yielded 3.2 ug of extracted DNA, with a range of roughly 0.17 to 30 ug. A CD8+CD57+ expansion meant a frequency higher than the mean frequency seen in healthy subjects. Overall study results and their limits: Between patients and healthy controls, no significant difference in CD8+ Simpson's diversity was found (P=0.060). Although some 28 CD8+ CDR3 sequences were shared by patients and controls, these sequences appeared highly expressed in patients and within the immunodominant clones of patients.

The patients picked for sequencing were ones in whom flow cytometry had shown an expansion of CD8+CD57+ cells. Severe acquired aplastic anemia was diagnosed in all patients according to International Study of Aplastic Anemia and Agranulocytosis and Camitta criteria. No patient had received any therapy when blood was sampled. TCR repertoires of sorted CD4+ and CD8+ blood T cells from severe aplastic anemia patients and healthy subjects were deep-sequenced in the study. In the USA, patient enrollment took place under clinicaltrials.gov protocols 00001620, 01623167, 00001397, 00071045, 00081523 and 00961064. Ficoll-Paque density gradient centrifugation was used to isolate peripheral blood mononuclear cells. Before DNA was extracted, CD4+ and CD8+ T cells were sorted using either FACS or magnetic beads. Genomic DNA was used as template for profiling of TCR beta VDJ combinations and CDR3 sequences. An Illumina HiSeq 2000 was the platform used for TCR repertoire sequencing. As for the authors' bioinformatics: TRBV/TRBJ rearrangement plots, CDR3 size and DJ length profiles, and Simpson's diversity index were used to evaluate the repertoires. The most abundant DNA sequence in the deep sequencing data was defined as the immunodominant clone. CDR3 amino acid sequences were checked for sharing across subjects and were also compared against the VDJdb database and published repertoires. TCRdb took the public reads, trimmed them with fastp at Q25, ran MiXCR for clone calling and kept in-frame beta chains. Rows merge per CDR3 protein into single entries with the most common DNA and genes. These V and J calls are TCRdb output, not the study's own analysis. The sample data list about 290,000 distinct CDR3 sequences, and 45% to 65% of these were observed just once. The ten largest clonotypes hold under 1.5% of the sample.

Many counts were recorded for this clonotype. Its specific antigen is unknown. The input lacks base qualities; no much larger clone sits a single base away. Compared with germline, V lacks 2 bases and J lacks 5 bases; bases without a gene match: 10. Reading the germline V gene (reference sequence) gives CDR1 DFQATT and CDR2 SNEGSKA. Counted from cysteine to phenylalanine, this CDR3 has 15 amino acids. Just CDR3 DNA is preserved here, 45 bases in frame from base 1. Sequencing was performed on sorted CD4+, CD8+, or CD8+CD57+ T cells (not recorded which) from PBMCs. The clonotype originates from a human donor with aplastic anemia. The sequence links TRBV20-1 to TRBJ2-7, and 9 junction bases match TRBD1. The CDR3 region reads CSARLTGTGSHEQYF. Read as DNA, the sequence is TGCAGTGCTAGACTTACCGGGACAGGGAGCCACGAGCAGTACTTC.